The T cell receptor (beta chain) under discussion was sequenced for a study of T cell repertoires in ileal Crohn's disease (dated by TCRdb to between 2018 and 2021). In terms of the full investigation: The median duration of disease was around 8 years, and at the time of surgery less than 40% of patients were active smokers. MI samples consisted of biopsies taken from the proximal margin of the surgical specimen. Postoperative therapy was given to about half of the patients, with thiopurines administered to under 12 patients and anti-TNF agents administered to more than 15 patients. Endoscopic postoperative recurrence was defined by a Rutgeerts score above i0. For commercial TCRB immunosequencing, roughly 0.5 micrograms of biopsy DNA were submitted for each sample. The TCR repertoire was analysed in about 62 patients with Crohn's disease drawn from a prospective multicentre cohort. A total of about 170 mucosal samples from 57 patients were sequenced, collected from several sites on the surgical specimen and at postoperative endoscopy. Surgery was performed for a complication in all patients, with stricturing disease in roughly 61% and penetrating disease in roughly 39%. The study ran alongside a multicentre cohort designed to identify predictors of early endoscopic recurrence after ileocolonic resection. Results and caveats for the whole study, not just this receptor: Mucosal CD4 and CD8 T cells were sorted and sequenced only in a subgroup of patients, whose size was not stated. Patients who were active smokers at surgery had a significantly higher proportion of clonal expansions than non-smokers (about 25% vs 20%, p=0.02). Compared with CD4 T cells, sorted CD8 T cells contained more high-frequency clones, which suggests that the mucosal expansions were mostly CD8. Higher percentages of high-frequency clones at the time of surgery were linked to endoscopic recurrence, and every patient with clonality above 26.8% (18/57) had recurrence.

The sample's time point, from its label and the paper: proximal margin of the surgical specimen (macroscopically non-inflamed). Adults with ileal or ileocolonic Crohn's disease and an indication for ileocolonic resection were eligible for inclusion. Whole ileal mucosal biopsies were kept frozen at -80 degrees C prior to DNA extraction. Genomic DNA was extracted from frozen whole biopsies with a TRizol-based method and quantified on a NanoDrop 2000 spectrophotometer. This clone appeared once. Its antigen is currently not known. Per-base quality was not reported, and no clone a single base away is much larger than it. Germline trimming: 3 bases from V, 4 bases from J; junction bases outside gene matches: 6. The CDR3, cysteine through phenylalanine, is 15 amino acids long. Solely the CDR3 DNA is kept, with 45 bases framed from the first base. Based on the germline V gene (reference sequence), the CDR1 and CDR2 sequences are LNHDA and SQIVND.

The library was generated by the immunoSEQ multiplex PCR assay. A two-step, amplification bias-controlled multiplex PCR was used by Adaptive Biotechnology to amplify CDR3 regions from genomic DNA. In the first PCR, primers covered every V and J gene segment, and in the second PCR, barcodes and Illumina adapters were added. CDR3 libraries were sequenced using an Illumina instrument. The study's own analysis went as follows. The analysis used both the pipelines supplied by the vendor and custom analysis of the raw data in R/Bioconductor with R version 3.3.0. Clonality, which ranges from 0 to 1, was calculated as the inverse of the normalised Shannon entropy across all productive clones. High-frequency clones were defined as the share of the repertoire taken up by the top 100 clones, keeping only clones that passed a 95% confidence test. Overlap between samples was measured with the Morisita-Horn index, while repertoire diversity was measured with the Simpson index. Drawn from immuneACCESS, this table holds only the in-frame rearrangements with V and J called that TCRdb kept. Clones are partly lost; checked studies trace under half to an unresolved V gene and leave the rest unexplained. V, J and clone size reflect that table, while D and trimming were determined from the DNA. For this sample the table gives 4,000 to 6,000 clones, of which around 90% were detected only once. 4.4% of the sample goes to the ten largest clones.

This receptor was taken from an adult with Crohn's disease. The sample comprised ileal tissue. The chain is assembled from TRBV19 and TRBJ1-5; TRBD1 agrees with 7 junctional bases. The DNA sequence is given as TGTGCCAGTAGTATGAGAAGGGACAGAAATCAGCCCCAGCATTTT. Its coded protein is CASSMRRDRNQPQHF. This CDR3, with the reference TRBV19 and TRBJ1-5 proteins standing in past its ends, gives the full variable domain DGGITQSPKYLFRKEGQNVTLSCEQNLNHDAMYWYRQDPGQGLRLIYYSQIVNDFQKGDIAEGYSVSREKKESFPLTVTSAQKNPTAFYLCASSMRRDRNQPQHFGDGTRLSIL.